Below, 32 T cell receptor beta chains from the same sample are listed, as sequenced in a study of human T cells and chemical hapten exposure. One entry per CDR3 protein results from TCRdb running MiXCR on the RACE reads. The sample lists tens of thousands of distinct CDR3 sequences, less than 8% seen once, with approximately 9.8% in the top ten. Time point meaning: healthy volunteer bleed at 2 weeks. Blood, whole and unfractionated, served as the source for total RNA extraction. Sequencing input: whole blood. These receptor sequences come from a human donor in good health. Some clones in this sample may be carry-over from other donors' samples.

This clonotype has ten or more counts. CDR3 DNA sequence: TGTGCCAGCAGTCTGGACAGGGGAAAGAGTGGCTACACCTTC. Translated: CASSLDRGKSGYTF. The chain combines TRBV12-3 or TRBV12-4 with TRBJ1-2; 9 nucleotides agree with TRBD1. V lost 5 bases and J lost 7; bases outside the gene matches: 8. The CDR3 contains 14 residues.

Only a few counts were recorded for this clonotype. The chain uses TRBV5-4 and TRBJ1-1; the match to TRBD1 covers 9 bases. V was pared by 0 bases and J by 2 bases, with 2 bases of the junction left unmatched. Germline CDR1 reads SGHNT; CDR2 reads YYREEE (reference sequence). CDR3 length: 15 amino acids. The CDR3 loop reads CASSLEQGANTEAFF. The CDR3 DNA follows: TGTGCCAGCAGCTTGGAACAGGGGGCTAACACTGAAGCTTTCTTT.

The CDR3 here is CASSLGSGGSLQETQYF. The CDR3 nucleotides read TGTGCCAGCAGCTTAGGCTCGGGCGGGAGCCTCCAAGAGACCCAGTACTTC. This rearrangement joins TRBV7-9 to TRBJ2-5; TRBD2 agrees at 7 bases. This CDR3 is built from 17 residues. The J segment lost 1 base and the V segment lost 1 base, leaving 9 bases of the junction unmatched. Germline loops: CDR1 SEHNR, CDR2 FQNEAQ (reference sequence). Together with reference TRBV7-9 and TRBJ2-5, the CDR3 gives the full variable domain: DTGVSQNPRHKITKRGQNVTFRCDPISEHNRLYWYRQTLGQGPEFLTYFQNEAQLEKSRLLSDRFSAERPKGSFSTLEIQRTEQGDSAMYLCASSLGSGGSLQETQYFGPGTRLLVL.

At least ten counts were recorded for this clonotype. The chain joins TRBV20-1 to TRBJ2-1, with TRBD2 matching over 10 bases. This CDR3 is built from 15 residues. The J segment lost 3 bases and the V segment lost 0 bases, leaving 2 bases of the junction unmatched. Germline lookup yields CDR1 DFQATT and CDR2 SNEGSKA (reference sequence). The CDR3 DNA follows: TGCAGTGCTAGAGATTTAGCGGGGGGCTACAATGAGCAGTTCTTC. This translates into CSARDLAGGYNEQFF.

This clonotype was recorded a few times. J is TRBJ1-3 and V is TRBV7-2, with D tentatively TRBD1 (5 bases). The V end lost 5 bases, the J end lost 0 bases, and 14 bases lay between the germline ends. The germline gives CDR1 SGHTA, CDR2 FQGNSA. The CDR3 totals 16 residues. The CDR3 sequence: CASSRTPGVSGNTIYF. For the CDR3, the DNA is TGTGCCAGCAGCCGAACCCCGGGGGTCTCTGGAAACACCATATATTTT. The full variable domain, its missing parts supplied by reference TRBV7-2 and TRBJ1-3, is GAGVSQSPSNKVTEKGKDVELRCDPISGHTALYWYRQSLGQGLEFLIYFQGNSAPDKSGLPSDRFSAERTGGSVSTLTIQRTQQEDSAVYLCASSRTPGVSGNTIYFGEGSWLTVV.

A word on this clonotype: A read error is possible here, since a much larger clone lies one base away. The chain recombines TRBV7-2 with TRBJ1-3; no definite D call. This CDR3 has 13 amino acids. CDR1 is SGHTA and CDR2 is FQGNSA in the germline V gene. Trimming pared 2 bases from V and 8 bases from J, leaving 10 bases between. CDR3 region: CASSLSPRDTIYF. In DNA, the CDR3 is TGTGCCAGCAGCTTAAGCCCACGCGACACCATATATTTT.

This clonotype was observed a few times. The chain couples TRBV10-3 to TRBJ1-1; D is unclear. This CDR3 is built from 13 residues. Trimming removed 5 bases at V and 1 base at J, with 8 bases between. In germline, CDR1 is ENHRY, CDR2 SYGVKD. CDR3 protein: CAISLSENTEAFF. CDR3 nucleotides: TGTGCCATCAGTCTATCAGAGAACACTGAAGCTTTCTTT.

This clonotype was seen at least ten times. The chain joins TRBV6-2 or TRBV6-3 to TRBJ1-2; 8 bases are a match to TRBD1. Trimming removed 7 bases from V and 7 bases from J; junction bases left unmatched: 11. The CDR3 covers 14 residues. Per germline, CDR1 MNHEY and CDR2 SVGEGT. The CDR3 coding sequence is TGTGCCAGCATCGCGGACAGGGACCAAGGTGGCTACACCTTC. This codes for CASIADRDQGGYTF.

This clonotype was seen just once. A much more abundant neighbour one base away suggests this may be a read error. The V gene is TRBV2, the J gene TRBJ1-5, with a tentative D call TRBD1 (6 bases). Trimming took off 4 bases at V and 5 bases at J, with 12 bases between the two ends. The CDR3 sequence is 14 residues long. CDR1 and CDR2 (germline): SNHLY, FYNNEI. This CDR3 reads CASSATGADQPQHF. The CDR3 nucleotides are TGTGCCAGCAGTGCGACAGGAGCGGATCAGCCCCAGCATTTT.

For the CDR3, the DNA is TGTGCCAGCAGTCGCGGACTAGCGGGTTTCGCGAACACCGGGGAGCTGTTTTTT. As protein: CASSRGLAGFANTGELFF. The V call is TRBV6-1, the J call TRBJ2-2; TRBD2 aligns across 11 bases. Germline-derived CDR1 and CDR2 are MNHNS and SASEGT. J was trimmed by 0 bases and V by 5 bases; bases with no gene match: 8. The CDR3 has 18 residues.

This clonotype has just a few counts. The chain carries TRBV7-2 and TRBJ2-4; perhaps D is TRBD1 or TRBD2 (6 bases each). CDR3 size: 15 residues. The V end was cut by 5 bases, the J end by 3 bases, with 14 bases between. Germline V gives CDR1 SGHTA, CDR2 FQGNSA. For the CDR3, the DNA is TGTGCCAGCAGCCTAGGGGGGTTTCGCAAAAACATTCAGTACTTC. As protein: CASSLGGFRKNIQYF.

In its sample, this clonotype was seen a few times. The rearrangement uses TRBV29-1 and TRBJ1-4, with 9 bases aligning to TRBD1. This CDR3 contains 12 residues. J gave up 8 bases and V 4 bases, and 2 bases lay outside the gene matches. Germline loops: CDR1 SQVTM, CDR2 ANQGSEA. CDR3 amino acids: CSVAGTGEKLFF. DNA of the CDR3: TGCAGCGTTGCAGGGACAGGGGAAAAACTGTTTTTT.

This clonotype was seen ten or more times. The chain uses TRBV7-9 and TRBJ1-2, with a weak D call TRBD1 (5 bases). Trimming stripped 5 bases from V and 4 bases from J, with 11 bases between. This CDR3 comprises 13 residues. The germline V gene has CDR1 SEHNR and CDR2 FQNEAQ (reference sequence). This chain's CDR3 is CASSLDRGYGYTF. CDR3 nucleotide sequence: TGTGCCAGCAGCCTAGACAGAGGCTATGGCTACACCTTC.

The CDR3 DNA reads as TGCAGTGCTACCTCTCCAGGACCGCTAGAGACCCAGTACTTC. Translating it yields CSATSPGPLETQYF. The V gene is TRBV20-1, the J gene TRBJ2-5; D not resolved. Trimming removed 4 bases at V and 4 bases at J, with 16 bases between. The CDR3 is 14 amino acids. Germline CDR1 DFQATT, CDR2 SNEGSKA (reference sequence).

The chain recombines TRBV7-6 with TRBJ1-5, with D maybe TRBD1 (6 bases). Germline V gives CDR1 SGHVS, CDR2 FNYEAQ. The CDR3 contains 15 residues. V gave up 5 bases and J gave up 0 bases, with 11 bases separating them. The CDR3 region is CASSLDSNSNQPQHF. The CDR3 DNA is TGTGCCAGCAGCCTGGACAGCAATAGCAATCAGCCCCAGCATTTT.

This clonotype was detected many times. The chain employs TRBV14 and TRBJ1-6; a possible D gene is TRBD1 (6 bases). Germline V gene data show CDR1 as SGHDN and CDR2 as FVKESK. Trimming cost V 4 bases and J 4 bases, with 17 bases left between them. The CDR3 contains 17 residues. This CDR3 is CASSLAGTPKYNSPLHF. CDR3 nucleotides: TGTGCCAGCAGCCTCGCCGGGACACCGAAGTATAATTCACCCCTCCACTTT. Full variable domain (outside the CDR3, taken from reference TRBV14 and TRBJ1-6): EAGVTQFPSHSVIEKGQTVTLRCDPISGHDNLYWYRRVMGKEIKFLLHFVKESKQDESGMPNNRFLAERTGGTYSTLKVQPAELEDSGVYFCASSLAGTPKYNSPLHFGNGTRLTVT.

This clonotype appeared a few times. This rearrangement joins TRBV30 to TRBJ2-2, with 11 bases that match TRBD2. The V and J ends lost 1 base and 6 bases, in that order; junction bases with no gene match: 4. From germline, CDR1 is GTSNPN and CDR2 SVGIG (reference sequence). The CDR3 sequence is 15 residues long. DNA of the CDR3: TGTGCCTGGAGTGGACTAGCGGGAATTTCCGGGGAGCTGTTTTTT. Translating it yields CAWSGLAGISGELFF.

This clonotype was counted only a few times. The chain is built from TRBV11-2 and TRBJ1-1; 8 nucleotides match TRBD1. The CDR3 totals 14 residues. With 4 bases clipped from V and 4 bases from J, the junction kept 5 bases outside the gene matches. Germline CDR1 is SGHAT and CDR2 is FQNNGV. CDR3 nucleotides: TGTGCCAGCAGCTCTTACAGGGGGGTCACTGAAGCTTTCTTT. The encoded protein is CASSSYRGVTEAFF.

A few counts support this clonotype. This chain joins TRBV18 and TRBJ2-7; D may be TRBD1 or TRBD2 (6 bases each). CDR3 length: 15 residues. In germline, CDR1 is KGHSH, CDR2 LQKENI. Trimming cost V 3 bases and J 0 bases, with 12 bases left between them. The CDR3: CASSPGGGGSYEQYF. The CDR3 nucleotides read TGTGCCAGCTCACCGGGTGGAGGGGGCTCCTACGAGCAGTACTTC.

This clonotype was seen ten or more times. In DNA, the CDR3 is TGTGCCAGCAGCCTCTACAGGGGCGGGGAGCTGTTTTTT. It encodes CASSLYRGGELFF. The V and J genes are TRBV3-1 and TRBJ2-2; 7 bases agree with TRBD1. Germline trimming cut 4 bases from V and 7 bases from J; bases unmatched to any gene: 3. The CDR3 loop spans 13 amino acids. CDR1 is LGHDT and CDR2 is YNNKEL in the germline V gene (reference sequence).

As regards this clonotype: Given a much more abundant clone one base away, this may be a read error. J is TRBJ2-1 and V is TRBV11-2; 9 bases are shared with TRBD2. With V trimmed by 6 bases and J by 1 base, 7 bases remained unmatched. Germline CDR1 SGHAT, CDR2 FQNNGV. This CDR3 spans 16 amino acids. The CDR3 bases are TGTGCCAGCAGTCCACCTAGCGGGGAATCCTACAATGAGCAGTTCTTC. Translation gives CASSPPSGESYNEQFF.

This clonotype came up many times. The chain is built from TRBV20-1 and TRBJ2-7; D is tentatively TRBD1 or TRBD2 (5 bases each). The length of the CDR3 is 13 residues. The germline gives CDR1 DFQATT, CDR2 SNEGSKA (reference sequence). The V and J ends lost 1 base and 4 bases respectively, with 11 bases between them. The CDR3 DNA reads TGCAGTGCTAGAGGAGGGGTGGTGTACGAGCAGTACTTC. Protein product: CSARGGVVYEQYF.

The chain couples TRBV3-1 to TRBJ1-2; TRBD1 agrees at 10 bases. Germline V gene sequence: CDR1 LGHDT, CDR2 YNNKEL (reference sequence). Trimming took 6 bases from V and 7 from J; bases not matched to a gene: 5. The CDR3 consists of 13 residues. The CDR3 is CASRRQGAAGYTF. The CDR3 region has the DNA TGTGCCAGCAGACGACAGGGGGCCGCTGGCTACACCTTC.

At least ten counts were recorded for this clonotype. The chain carries TRBV27 and TRBJ1-5, with a tentative D call TRBD1 (6 bases). Germline V gives CDR1 MNHEY, CDR2 SMNVEV (reference sequence). V gave up 5 bases and J gave up 4 bases, with 9 bases separating them. The CDR3 spans 13 residues. CDR3 nucleotide sequence: TGTGCCAGCAGTGGACAGTCAAATCAGCCCCAGCATTTT. Translating gives CASSGQSNQPQHF.

The table lists this clonotype with many counts. The chain recombines TRBV6-1 with TRBJ2-7; TRBD1 matches at 9 bases. Germline trimming cut 4 bases from V and 3 bases from J; bases unmatched to any gene: 10. CDR1 is MNHNS, CDR2 SASEGT, per germline. This CDR3 is built from 16 residues. The CDR3 region is CASSGLGDRARYEQYF. The CDR3 DNA is TGTGCCAGCAGTGGGCTAGGGGACAGGGCCCGCTACGAGCAGTACTTC.

There are many counts of this clonotype. The chain couples TRBV28 to TRBJ2-1; 11 bases map to TRBD1. The CDR3 contains 13 residues. V shed 5 bases, J shed 14 bases, and the junction held 8 bases outside the gene matches. Germline V gene sequence: CDR1 MDHEN, CDR2 SYDVKM. CDR3 coding DNA: TGTGCCAGCAGTGGACGGGACAGGGGGTCGGAGTTCTTC. Its translation: CASSGRDRGSEFF.

This clonotype was observed at least ten times. This chain links TRBV29-1 with TRBJ2-1; 8 bases are shared with TRBD2. CDR1 is SQVTM and CDR2 is ANQGSEA in the germline V gene. V lost 6 bases, J lost 4 bases, and 11 bases stayed unmatched. The CDR3 spans 15 residues. The CDR3 here is CSVALGASGYNEQFF. For the CDR3, the DNA is TGCAGCGTCGCACTAGGGGCTAGCGGGTACAATGAGCAGTTCTTC.

The sample holds a few counts of this clonotype. The chain links TRBV7-9 to TRBJ2-5; a weak D match, TRBD2 (5 bases). Per the germline V gene, CDR1 is SEHNR and CDR2 is FQNEAQ (reference sequence). The CDR3 consists of 15 residues. V dropped 4 bases and J dropped 2 bases, with 14 bases sitting between them. The DNA for the CDR3 is TGTGCCAGCAGCTGGGCGGGCCAGACTCAAGAGACCCAGTACTTC. This translates into CASSWAGQTQETQYF.

The table lists this clonotype with many counts. V and J are TRBV7-2 and TRBJ1-1, with a weak D call TRBD1 (5 bases). V gave up 3 bases and J gave up 4 bases, with 9 bases separating them. The CDR3 length is 13 residues. Germline values: CDR1 SGHTA, CDR2 FQGNSA. The CDR3 bases are TGTGCCAGCAGCTTCGGACACTCCACTGAAGCTTTCTTT. This translates into CASSFGHSTEAFF.

This rearrangement joins TRBV20-1 to TRBJ1-1; a possible D gene is TRBD1 (5 bases). CDR3 size: 14 residues. V was cut by 2 bases and J by 0 bases, with 10 bases left in between. Germline loops: CDR1 DFQATT, CDR2 SNEGSKA (reference sequence). CDR3 coding DNA: TGCAGTGCTAGACGTGGGGGGTTGAACACTGAAGCTTTCTTT. This translates into CSARRGGLNTEAFF.

J is TRBJ1-1 and V is TRBV5-1; no clear D gene. There are 16 residues in the CDR3. Trimming pared 4 bases from V and 1 base from J, leaving 17 bases between. The germline V gene encodes CDR1 SGHRS and CDR2 YFSETQ. The CDR3 bases are TGCGCCAGCAGCCCACCGATACAGACGGGGAACACTGAAGCTTTCTTT. Residues: CASSPPIQTGNTEAFF.

This clonotype was counted many times. The chain has TRBV29-1 and TRBJ1-1; D unresolved. The CDR3 extends over 13 amino acids. From germline, CDR1 is SQVTM and CDR2 ANQGSEA. The V end was cut by 3 bases, the J end by 0 bases, with 8 bases between. CDR3 DNA sequence: TGCAGCGTTGACCAGAGCATGAACACTGAAGCTTTCTTT. It specifies CSVDQSMNTEAFF.